This is a list of T cell receptor beta chains from one sample in a study of T cell responses to AZD1222 COVID-19 vaccine. Only in-frame clones appear in the TCRdb table, and some are missing; sequencing was by immunoSEQ multiplex PCR. The sample lists some 100,000 clones; about 90% were seen once. This specimen consisted of peripheral blood, obtained on day 0 of AZD1222 vaccination. Receptors were obtained from an adult in good health. The CDR3 runs from the conserved cysteine through the conserved F or W. Fields, in order: V gene, clone size, J gene, D gene, CDR3 protein, CDR3 DNA. D genes are given only for firm matches. Expanded clones get a size class; other rows say once, few or many, or leave the size out.

TRBV19	.	TRBJ1-4	.	CASSEVDASGEKLFF	TGTGCCAGTAGTGAGGTGGACGCTTCGGGTGAAAAACTGTTTTTT
TRBV15	few	TRBJ1-2	.	CATSRDLRGDGYTF	TGTGCCACCAGCAGAGATCTAAGGGGGGATGGCTACACCTTC
TRBV3-1/TRBV3-2	once	TRBJ2-5	.	CASSLRAGQETQYF	TGTGCCAGCAGCCTCCGGGCAGGGCAAGAGACCCAGTACTTC
TRBV9	.	TRBJ2-7	TRBD2	CASSVVLAGYEQYF	TGTGCCAGCAGCGTAGTCCTAGCGGGATACGAGCAGTACTTC
TRBV7-2	.	TRBJ1-5	.	CASSLGQTSNQPQHF	TGTGCCAGCAGCCTAGGACAGACTAGCAATCAGCCCCAGCATTTT
TRBV12-5	.	TRBJ1-1	.	CASSTATLSEAFF	TGTGCTAGCTCTACGGCCACCCTTTCCGAAGCTTTCTTT
TRBV11-3	.	TRBJ2-2	TRBD2	CASKKREGTGELFF	TGTGCCAGCAAGAAGCGGGAGGGCACCGGGGAGCTGTTTTTT
TRBV6-5	.	TRBJ1-5	.	CASRGVYLGGQPQHF	TGTGCCAGCAGGGGAGTCTATCTGGGTGGTCAGCCCCAGCATTTT
TRBV6-5	.	TRBJ2-3	.	CASSYVSTDTQYF	TGTGCCAGCAGTTACGTTAGCACAGATACGCAGTATTTT
TRBV5-5	.	TRBJ1-2	TRBD1	CASSLSQGEFYGYTF	TGTGCCAGCAGCTTATCACAGGGGGAATTCTATGGCTACACCTTC
TRBV5-1	.	TRBJ1-4	.	CASSPVSGANVATNEKLFF	TGCGCCAGCAGCCCAGTGTCGGGCGCGAATGTAGCAACTAATGAAAAACTGTTTTTT
TRBV5-6	.	TRBJ1-3	.	CASSLAGGGNTIYF	TGTGCCAGCAGCTTGGCCGGGGGTGGAAACACCATATATTTT
TRBV15	.	TRBJ1-1	.	CATSRDFNTEAFF	TGTGCCACCAGCAGAGACTTCAACACTGAAGCTTTCTTT
TRBV30	.	TRBJ1-5	.	CAWSRGSNQPQHF	TGTGCCTGGAGTAGAGGGAGCAATCAGCCCCAGCATTTT
TRBV7-2	.	TRBJ1-3	TRBD1	CASSSGTVGNTIYF	TGTGCCAGCAGCTCCGGGACAGTCGGAAACACCATATATTTT
TRBV11-2	.	TRBJ2-3	TRBD2	CASSLVSSGSAYDTQYF	TGTGCCAGCAGCTTAGTTAGTAGCGGGAGTGCTTATGATACGCAGTATTTT